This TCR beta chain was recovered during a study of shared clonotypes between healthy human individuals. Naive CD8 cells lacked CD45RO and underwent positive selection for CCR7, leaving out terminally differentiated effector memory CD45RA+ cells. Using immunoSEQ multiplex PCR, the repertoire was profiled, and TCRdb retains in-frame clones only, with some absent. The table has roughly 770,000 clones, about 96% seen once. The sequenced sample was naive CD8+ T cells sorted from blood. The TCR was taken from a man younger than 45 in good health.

DNA for the CDR3: TGTGCCAGCAGCTTTTTTTTCGGTGGCAGGGCTAACGAGCAGTACTTC. The encoded protein is CASSFFFGGRANEQYF. The gene calls are TRBV5-6 and TRBJ2-7, with TRBD1 as a possible D gene (5 bases). V lost 2 bases and J lost 5, with 20 bases in between. CDR1 is SGHDT, CDR2 YYEEEE, per germline. This CDR3 has 16 residues.